This TCR beta chain was obtained from a study of T cells after yellow fever vaccination. Study information: It was SMART-Seq v4 Ultra Low Input that prepared the fractions with low cell numbers.

This clonotype was observed a handful of times. As yet, its antigen is unknown. The study, taken as a whole, reports: There was a possibility that FACS-sorted repertoires contained abundant clonotypes contaminating from the bulk population. Weaker, the secondary response peaked sooner, at day 5 versus 15. Researchers noted that a small share of clonotypes showed up in both CD4 and CD8 compartments.

The CDR3 covers 14 residues. Trimming removed 3 bases at V and 6 bases at J, with 11 bases between. CDR1 is MNHEY and CDR2 is SVGAGI in the germline V gene. Using its own MiXCR run on the 5' RACE reads, TCRdb lists one record per CDR3 protein. The table has roughly 330,000 distinct CDR3 sequences, under 5% seen once. The V gene is TRBV6-5, the J gene TRBJ1-4; tentatively, D is TRBD1 (5 bases). The TCR was taken from a man aged 18 to 29 who received the YFV17D yellow fever vaccine. The sequencing here drew on PBMCs, taken 5 days after the yellow fever booster vaccination. CDR3 DNA: TGTGCCAGCAGTTATTTTACAGGTGATGAAAAACTGTTTTTT. It translates to CASSYFTGDEKLFF.